This passage covers 5 T cell receptor beta chains from one sample sequenced in a study of blood T cell repertoires in COVID-19 (TCRdb year 2020). Receptors were amplified or captured by the immunoSEQ multiplex PCR assay. This immuneACCESS table, as held by TCRdb, lists in-frame sequences with V and J called but not all clones. Of the missing ones, under half trace to an unresolved V gene in checked studies; the others have no known cause. Within this sample are 150,000 to 200,000 clones, with about four fifths of them counted one time only. The ten largest make up 3% to 3.5% of the sample. Input material: PBMCs or T cells enriched from blood (not recorded which). The receptors were sampled from a woman aged 25 to 45 who had been exposed to COVID-19.

This chain uses TRBV4-1 with TRBJ2-3; TRBD2 matches 14 bases. The CDR3 consists of 16 residues. Per the germline V gene, CDR1 is MGHRA and CDR2 is YSYEKL. Losses at the gene ends were 8 bases for V and 1 base for J; bases not matched to a gene: 5. CDR3 in DNA: TGCGCCAGCCGACTAGCGGGGGGGCCGGGCACAGATACGCAGTATTTT. Translation gives CASRLAGGPGTDTQYF.

This sequence joins TRBV19 and TRBJ1-4; possibly TRBD1 for D (6 bases). From germline, CDR1 is LNHDA and CDR2 SQIVND (reference sequence). The V and J ends lost 3 bases and 4 bases respectively, with 12 bases between them. The CDR3 has 15 amino acids. Here the CDR3 DNA reads TGTGCCAGTAGTATTCTTGACAGGCATAATGAAAAACTGTTTTTT. It translates to CASSILDRHNEKLFF.

The rearrangement uses TRBV5-6 and TRBJ1-2, with D hard to call. Per germline, CDR1 SGHDT and CDR2 YYEEEE. Trimming cost V 0 bases and J 0 bases, with 12 bases left between them. The CDR3 runs to 16 residues. The CDR3 nucleotides are TGTGCCAGCAGCTTGGGGGCAGGCCGAACTAACTATGGCTACACCTTC. Translated, it gives CASSLGAGRTNYGYTF.

This clone occurred once. The V and J genes are TRBV4-1 and TRBJ1-3; possibly TRBD1 for D (5 bases). Trimming pared 1 base from V and 4 bases from J, leaving 17 bases between. The CDR3 has 17 residues. Germline assignment: CDR1 MGHRA and CDR2 YSYEKL. CDR3 residues: CASSQGGWGILGNTIYF. CDR3 coding DNA: TGCGCCAGCAGCCAAGGGGGCTGGGGAATTTTGGGAAACACCATATATTTT.

The J gene is TRBJ1-6, the V gene TRBV5-1; TRBD1 might be the D (6 bases). The ends were cut back, 4 bases at V and 2 bases at J, with 13 bases in the middle. Germline V gives CDR1 SGHRS, CDR2 YFSETQ. The CDR3 runs to 16 residues. The CDR3 nucleotides are TGCGCCAGCAGCCGATCCCGACAGGCCTATAATTCACCCCTCCACTTT. This sequence encodes CASSRSRQAYNSPLHF.